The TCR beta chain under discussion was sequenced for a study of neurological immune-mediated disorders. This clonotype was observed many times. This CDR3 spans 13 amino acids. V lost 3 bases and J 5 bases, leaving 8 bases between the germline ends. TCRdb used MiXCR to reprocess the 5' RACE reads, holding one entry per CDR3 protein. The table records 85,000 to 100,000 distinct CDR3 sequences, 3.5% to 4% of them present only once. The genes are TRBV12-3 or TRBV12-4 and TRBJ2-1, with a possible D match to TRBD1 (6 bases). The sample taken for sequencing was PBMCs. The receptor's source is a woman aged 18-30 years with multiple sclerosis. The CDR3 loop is CASSFWTDNEQFF. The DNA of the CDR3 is TGTGCCAGCAGTTTTTGGACAGACAATGAGCAGTTCTTC.